Below are 16 T cell receptor beta chains sequenced from a single sample in a study of OX40 agonist ivuxolimab in advanced cancers. Repertoires were generated with immunoSEQ multiplex PCR, while TCRdb's copy carries only in-frame clones and drops some. The sample lists around 97,000 clones; approximately 80% were seen once. This material consisted of CD4+ or CD8+ T cells sorted from blood, taken in a trial of the OX40 agonist ivuxolimab. These receptors were obtained from an adult with an advanced solid tumor such as melanoma, head and neck, liver or kidney cancer.

The V call is TRBV5-4, the J call TRBJ2-5, with D uncertain. This CDR3 contains 14 residues. With 1 base removed from V and 2 bases from J, the gap between germline ends came to 9 bases. Germline loops: CDR1 SGHNT, CDR2 YYREEE (reference sequence). CDR3 bases: TGTGCCAGCAGCTTGATGGCGGAACAAGAGACCCAGTACTTC. Translation gives CASSLMAEQETQYF.

This sequence joins TRBV18 and TRBJ2-7; possibly TRBD1 for D (5 bases). Germline lookup yields CDR1 KGHSH and CDR2 LQKENI. CDR3 length equals 13 residues. Trimming took 3 bases from V and 5 from J, leaving 11 bases between them. CDR3: CASSPPRGDEQYF. CDR3 bases: TGTGCCAGCTCACCGCCTAGGGGCGACGAGCAGTACTTC.

The chain joins TRBV5-4 to TRBJ2-7; D perhaps matches TRBD1 (6 bases). Trimming removed 3 bases from V and 2 bases from J, with 18 bases in between. The CDR3 extends over 16 amino acids. Germline V gene lookup returns CDR1 SGHNT and CDR2 YYREEE (reference sequence). CDR3 protein: CASSSLIGQSAYEQYF. DNA of the CDR3: TGTGCCAGCAGCTCCCTTATAGGACAGTCCGCCTACGAGCAGTACTTC.

J is TRBJ2-2 and V is TRBV30; 8 bases map to TRBD1. V lost 2 bases, J lost 1 base, and 6 bases stayed unmatched. This CDR3 region has 16 residues. Germline lookup yields CDR1 GTSNPN and CDR2 SVGIG (reference sequence). CDR3 DNA sequence: TGTGCCTGGAGTACAACAGGGGGGCTGAACACCGGGGAGCTGTTTTTT. This translates into CAWSTTGGLNTGELFF.

V is TRBV9 and J is TRBJ2-3; TRBD2 matches 10 bases. The CDR3 has 18 residues. CDR1 SGDLS and CDR2 YYNGEE come from the germline V gene. Germline trimming cut 1 base from V and 0 bases from J; bases unmatched to any gene: 8. In DNA, the CDR3 is TGTGCCAGCAGCGTAAGGCTAGCGGGGGAACATAGCACAGATACGCAGTATTTT. Protein: CASSVRLAGEHSTDTQYF.

The count of this clone is one. The chain is built from TRBV5-6 and TRBJ2-5, with D possibly being TRBD1 (5 bases). This CDR3 has 13 amino acids. The V gene lost 4 bases and the J gene lost 4 bases, with 11 bases spanning the gap. Looked up from germline, CDR1 is SGHDT and CDR2 is YYEEEE. The DNA of the CDR3 is TGTGCCAGCAGCAGGGGTACCAGAGAGACCCAGTACTTC. It translates to CASSRGTRETQYF.

This sequence joins TRBV9 and TRBJ2-1; D unresolved. V dropped 1 base and J dropped 7 bases, with 9 bases sitting between them. Germline V gene sequence: CDR1 SGDLS, CDR2 YYNGEE. CDR3 length: 13 amino acids. Written as DNA, the CDR3 is TGTGCCAGCAGCGTACGCCCCAATAATGAGCAGTTCTTC. Translation gives CASSVRPNNEQFF.

This rearrangement joins TRBV6-6 to TRBJ2-3, with 8 bases that match TRBD2. With V trimmed by 6 bases and J by 1 base, 9 bases remained unmatched. Germline V gene data show CDR1 as MNHNY and CDR2 as SVGAGI (reference sequence). The CDR3 runs to 16 residues. The CDR3 sequence is CASSQPTTSGTDTQYF. CDR3 bases: TGTGCCAGCAGCCAGCCTACGACTAGCGGCACAGATACGCAGTATTTT.

The chain couples TRBV9 to TRBJ2-1; 8 bases align to TRBD1. V gave up 3 bases and J gave up 5 bases; unmatched junction bases: 1. The germline V gene has CDR1 SGDLS and CDR2 YYNGEE. This CDR3 comprises 13 residues. CDR3 in amino acids: CASSGTGNNEQFF. Written as DNA, the CDR3 is TGTGCCAGCAGCGGGACAGGGAACAATGAGCAGTTCTTC.

This sequence joins TRBV19 and TRBJ2-7, with TRBD2 as a possible D gene (6 bases). CDR1 is LNHDA, CDR2 SQIVND, per germline (reference sequence). This CDR3 spans 13 amino acids. The germline V and J ends were trimmed by 3 bases and 2 bases, with 8 bases remaining between them. CDR3 in amino acids: CASSIGTAYEQYF. The DNA of the CDR3 is TGTGCCAGTAGTATTGGGACTGCCTACGAGCAGTACTTC.

This rearrangement joins TRBV7-9 to TRBJ2-7, with D uncertain. Looked up from germline, CDR1 is SEHNR and CDR2 is FQNEAQ (reference sequence). This CDR3 has 13 residues. Trimming left V 5 bases short and J 3 bases short, with 11 bases between. CDR3 residues: CASSADGRYEQYF. For the CDR3, the DNA is TGTGCCAGCAGCGCGGACGGGCGCTACGAGCAGTACTTC.

The chain joins TRBV5-1 to TRBJ2-2; 7 bases are shared with TRBD2. Germline-derived CDR1 and CDR2 are SGHRS and YFSETQ. V lost 1 base and J lost 2; bases outside the gene matches: 2. This CDR3 spans 15 amino acids. In nucleotides, the CDR3 is TGCGCCAGCAGCTTGAGCGGGACTAACACCGGGGAGCTGTTTTTT. It encodes CASSLSGTNTGELFF.

The chain links TRBV7-9 to TRBJ2-5; TRBD1 matches at 7 bases. The germline gives CDR1 SEHNR, CDR2 FQNEAQ (reference sequence). J lost 0 bases, V lost 1 base, and 5 bases had no gene match. The CDR3 is made up of 16 amino acids. This chain's CDR3 is CASSLGQGLYQETQYF. CDR3 nucleotides: TGTGCCAGCAGCTTAGGACAGGGCCTATACCAAGAGACCCAGTACTTC.

The chain joins TRBV5-1 to TRBJ2-3; the match to TRBD2 covers 9 bases. Germline-derived CDR1 and CDR2 are SGHRS and YFSETQ. With 1 base clipped from V and 1 base from J, the junction kept 4 bases outside the gene matches. The CDR3 contains 16 residues. CDR3 nucleotide sequence: TGCGCCAGCAGCTTGTCACAGCGGGGGGGCACAGATACGCAGTATTTT. Residues: CASSLSQRGGTDTQYF.

The CDR3 bases are TGTGCCTGGAGTGTACCGGCCGAGGGCGAGCAGTACTTC. Its translation is CAWSVPAEGEQYF. The V and J genes are TRBV30 and TRBJ2-7, with D possibly TRBD2 on 5 matching bases. The V and J ends lost 0 bases and 6 bases respectively, with 12 bases between them. Germline lookup yields CDR1 GTSNPN and CDR2 SVGIG (reference sequence). The CDR3 consists of 13 residues.

The V and J genes are TRBV5-8 and TRBJ2-5; maybe TRBD2 (6 bases). Germline CDR1 reads SGHTS; CDR2 reads YDEGEE. V was clipped by 0 bases and J by 5 bases, with 20 bases between them. There are 17 residues in the CDR3. CDR3 bases: TGTGCCAGCAGCTTGGCCAGGCGGGGCCGAGGGGTGGAGACCCAGTACTTC. Residues: CASSLARRGRGVETQYF.